This note documents a single T cell receptor (beta chain) sequence. Data came from immunoSEQ multiplex PCR; TCRdb stores just in-frame clones and leaves some out. The table lists 120,000 to 150,000 clones, approximately 82% of them singletons. The V gene's germline CDR1 is SGHTS and CDR2 YDEGEE. The CDR3 has 14 amino acids. The V gene lost 2 bases and the J gene lost 4 bases, with 12 bases spanning the gap. The data derive from a study of blood T cell repertoires in COVID-19. The V call is TRBV5-8, the J call TRBJ2-5; D possibly corresponds to TRBD2 (5 bases). The receptor comes from a human donor with acute or convalescent COVID-19. The donor label of this sample is uncertain. Sequences were obtained from peripheral blood. As DNA, the CDR3 is TGTGCCAGCAGCTTTGTTTTAGAGGGAGAGACCCAGTACTTC. This sequence encodes CASSFVLEGETQYF.